Described below is a single T cell receptor beta chain sequence and its context. Its antigen remains unidentified. The data originate from a study of T cells expressing NK-cell markers. The study's findings and limits: Whether expanded NKG2C-expressing T cell clones recognize HCMV is unknown. These clonotypes additionally ranked first within the CD3+CD56-NKG2C+ fraction of a handful of donors. About 1.0-7.5% of CD8+ T cells in roughly six donors belonged to dominant NKG2C+ clonotypes.

Germline V lookup: CDR1 LGHDT, CDR2 YNNKEL (reference sequence). The CDR3 is 16 residues long. Synthesis of TCR beta cDNA relied on 5'RACE template switching carrying UMIs. Reprocessing the 5' RACE reads, TCRdb reports a single entry for every CDR3 protein and omits DNA. There are about 460,000 distinct CDR3 sequences in the sample, with 1.4% held by the top ten. This chain joins TRBV3-1 and TRBJ2-1; the TCRdb call, TRBD2, lacks DNA for checking. This receptor was taken from a woman aged 50 to 60 in good health. Sequenced material: blood T cells: a sorted CD56 or NKG2C T cell subset, CD4+ or CD8+ T cells, or bulk PBMC T cells (not recorded which). The CDR3 is CASSQDFGLANNEQFF.